The following is a T cell receptor (beta chain) sequence with its context. The table came from immunoSEQ multiplex PCR; TCRdb's copy has only in-frame clones and leaves some out. Seen here are about 14,000 clones, roughly four fifths observed once, and the top ten hold about 5.7%. The data are from a study of T cell repertoires in ileal Crohn's disease. CDR1 and CDR2 (germline): MNHEY, SVGAGI. The length of the CDR3 is 13 residues. J lost 5 bases, V lost 10 bases, and 4 bases had no gene match. This rearrangement joins TRBV6-5 to TRBJ1-6; TRBD1 aligns across 8 bases. The source material was ileal tissue. The source of this sequence is an adult with Crohn's disease. The CDR3 reads CATGTGDNSPLHF. DNA for the CDR3: TGTGCCACAGGGACAGGCGATAATTCACCCCTCCACTTT.